This section outlines one TCR beta chain sequence together with its context. Its antigen is currently not known. Base qualities are not provided; no much larger clone lies one nucleotide away. The collaborating institutions used their own protocols to collect whole blood in K2EDTA tubes. For TCRbeta analysis, collaborators shipped samples in one of three forms: frozen whole blood, isolated PBMCs, or DNA extracted from either of those sample types. The immunoSEQ Assay, a bias-controlled multiplex PCR, was used to amplify TCRbeta CDR3 regions from genomic DNA. The original pipeline was this. Within the assay, amplification of reference gene primers was used to estimate how many nucleated cells each sample contained. Sequence reads were collapsed and filtered to measure the absolute abundance of every unique TCRbeta CDR3 rearrangement. For each sample, productive Simpson clonality was calculated as the square root of Simpson's diversity index across productive rearrangements. Here the immuneACCESS table is served through TCRdb, limited to in-frame sequences with V and J called. Missing clones are a known gap in these copies; in checked studies unresolved V genes cover under half, and the rest lacks a known reason. The DNA was the basis for D and trimming; V, J and clone size are from that table. Within this sample are some 240,000 clones, with approximately 80% of them counted one time only. The biggest ten clones account for 10% to 15% of the sample.

The data belong to a study of blood T cell repertoires in COVID-19 (dated by TCRdb to the early 2020s). General notes on the study: Samples covering the acute and convalescent phases of COVID-19 were provided by collaborators in the United States, Italy and Spain. The material from the prospective study consisted of cDNA or gDNA derived from T cells, B-cell-depleted T cells, or PBMCs. Deeply sampled blood TCRbeta repertoires from subjects exposed to, actively infected with, or recovered from COVID-19 were included in the dataset. A freely available public database, intended as a resource for researchers studying the immune response to SARS-CoV-2, is where the repertoires were released. The samples were drawn from two sources: the first 160 participants of the ongoing ImmuneRACE study, and 1,254 subjects contributed by 6 global collaborators. Nearly every sample came with metadata listing a de-identified subject ID, COVID-19 status, age in years and sex. HLA class I and class II types, where available, came from metadata supplied by the sample provider rather than from assay-based typing.

The full study reports these points: The quantity of clinical and demographic metadata differed by source and by participant and was supplied without curation.

The trim is 7 bases for V and 1 base for J, with a gap of 13 bases between the germline ends. The CDR3 spans 14 residues, from the cysteine through the phenylalanine. Just CDR3 DNA is preserved here, 42 bases in frame from base 1. For CDR1 and CDR2, the germline V gene lists SQVTM and ANQGSEA. The chain is made from TRBV29-1 and TRBJ2-2; the D gene is not confidently resolved. Sequences were obtained from peripheral blood. The receptor was derived from a human donor in a cohort sampled during active COVID-19. The nucleotide sequence is given as TGCAGCGCCACGGTGAGCCTGAACACCGGGGAGCTGTTTTTT. It is translated as CSATVSLNTGELFF.